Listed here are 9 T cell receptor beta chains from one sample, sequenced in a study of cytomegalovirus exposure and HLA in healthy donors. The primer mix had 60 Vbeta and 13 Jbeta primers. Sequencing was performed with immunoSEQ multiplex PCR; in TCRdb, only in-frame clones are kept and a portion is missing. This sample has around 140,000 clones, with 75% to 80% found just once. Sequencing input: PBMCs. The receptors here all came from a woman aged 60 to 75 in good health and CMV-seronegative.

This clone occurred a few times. For the CDR3, the DNA is TGTGCCTGGAGGAAGGACAGGGAAACTCTCCAGTGGGGCTACACCTTC. Translation gives CAWRKDRETLQWGYTF. This rearrangement joins TRBV30 to TRBJ1-2; 8 positions agree with TRBD1. This CDR3 has 16 amino acids. CDR1 is GTSNPN, CDR2 SVGIG, per germline (reference sequence). The J segment lost 8 bases and the V segment lost 3 bases, leaving 17 bases of the junction unmatched.

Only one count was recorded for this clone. The CDR3 DNA reads as TGTGCCAGCAGCGGGCAGTTCGGGACACCGAACCTAGATACGCAGTATTTT. This translates into CASSGQFGTPNLDTQYF. The rearrangement uses TRBV5-5 and TRBJ2-3; maybe TRBD1 (6 bases). The V gene lost 4 bases and the J gene lost 5 bases, with 23 bases spanning the gap. This CDR3 region has 17 residues. Germline CDR1 reads SGHKS; CDR2 reads YYEKEE (reference sequence).

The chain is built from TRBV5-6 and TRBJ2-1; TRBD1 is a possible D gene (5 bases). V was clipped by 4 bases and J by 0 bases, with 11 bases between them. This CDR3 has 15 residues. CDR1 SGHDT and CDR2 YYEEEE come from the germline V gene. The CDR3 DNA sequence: TGTGCCAGCAGCCCAGGGTTGAGCTCCTACAATGAGCAGTTCTTC. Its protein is CASSPGLSSYNEQFF.

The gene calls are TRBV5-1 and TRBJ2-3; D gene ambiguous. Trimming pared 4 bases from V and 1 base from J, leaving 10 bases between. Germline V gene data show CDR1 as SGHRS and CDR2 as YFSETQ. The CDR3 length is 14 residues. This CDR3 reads CASSPQAGTDTQYF. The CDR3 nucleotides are TGCGCCAGCAGCCCCCAGGCAGGCACAGATACGCAGTATTTT.

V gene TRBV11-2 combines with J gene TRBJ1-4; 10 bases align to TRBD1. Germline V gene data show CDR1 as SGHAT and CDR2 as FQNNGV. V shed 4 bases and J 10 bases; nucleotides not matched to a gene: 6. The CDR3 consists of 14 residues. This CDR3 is CASSSDRGRVKLFF. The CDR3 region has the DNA TGTGCCAGCAGCTCCGACAGGGGGCGGGTAAAACTGTTTTTT.

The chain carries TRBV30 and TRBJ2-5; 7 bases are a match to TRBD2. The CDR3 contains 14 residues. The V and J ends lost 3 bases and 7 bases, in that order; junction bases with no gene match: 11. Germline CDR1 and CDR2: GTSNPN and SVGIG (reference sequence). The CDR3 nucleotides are TGTGCCTGGAGAGGGGCGGGGCGCGGGGGGACCCAGTACTTC. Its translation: CAWRGAGRGGTQYF.

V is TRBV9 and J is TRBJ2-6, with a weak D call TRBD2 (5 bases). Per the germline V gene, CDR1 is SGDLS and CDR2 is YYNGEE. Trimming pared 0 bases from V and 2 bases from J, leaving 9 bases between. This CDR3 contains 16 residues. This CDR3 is CASSVVPGAGANVLTF. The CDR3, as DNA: TGTGCCAGCAGCGTAGTTCCCGGGGCTGGGGCCAACGTCCTGACTTTC.

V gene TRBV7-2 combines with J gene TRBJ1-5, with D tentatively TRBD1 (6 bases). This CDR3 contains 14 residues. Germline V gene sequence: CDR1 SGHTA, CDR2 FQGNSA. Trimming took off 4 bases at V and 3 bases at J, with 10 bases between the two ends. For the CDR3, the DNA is TGTGCCAGCAGCTCAGGACAGCTCAATCAGCCCCAGCATTTT. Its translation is CASSSGQLNQPQHF. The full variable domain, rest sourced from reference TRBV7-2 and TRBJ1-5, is GAGVSQSPSNKVTEKGKDVELRCDPISGHTALYWYRQSLGQGLEFLIYFQGNSAPDKSGLPSDRFSAERTGGSVSTLTIQRTQQEDSAVYLCASSSGQLNQPQHFGDGTRLSIL.

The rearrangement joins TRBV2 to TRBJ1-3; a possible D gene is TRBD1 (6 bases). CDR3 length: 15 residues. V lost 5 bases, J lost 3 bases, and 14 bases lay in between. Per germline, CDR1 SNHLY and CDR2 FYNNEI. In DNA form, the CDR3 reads TGTGCCAGCAGTAGACAGGTTTCCGATGGAAACACCATATATTTT. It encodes CASSRQVSDGNTIYF.